This TCR beta chain was sequenced in a study of blood T cell repertoires in COVID-19. Study-wide background: The United States, Italy and Spain were the sources of the acute and convalescent COVID-19 samples. Sources were T cells, B-cell-depleted T cells, or PBMCs; the material itself was cDNA or gDNA.

The J segment lost 4 bases and the V segment lost 5 bases, leaving 18 bases of the junction unmatched. The CDR3 consists of 19 residues. Germline CDR1 reads SGHTA; CDR2 reads FQGTGA. Authors' methods: Using reference gene primer amplification, nucleated cell counts were estimated. TCRdb's table, derived via immunoSEQ multiplex PCR, lists solely in-frame clones and lacks some. D and trimming come from the DNA, and the V and J calls and clone size come from that table. The data hold around 20,000 clones, with 91% observed a single time. The TCR was taken from a human donor in a cohort sampled during active COVID-19. The sample taken for sequencing was peripheral blood. J is TRBJ2-3 and V is TRBV7-3; 10 bases line up with TRBD2. The chain's CDR3 is CASSLPPGVVAGGPDTQYF. CDR3 nucleotide sequence: TGTGCCAGCAGCCTCCCCCCCGGGGTGGTAGCGGGGGGACCAGATACGCAGTATTTT.